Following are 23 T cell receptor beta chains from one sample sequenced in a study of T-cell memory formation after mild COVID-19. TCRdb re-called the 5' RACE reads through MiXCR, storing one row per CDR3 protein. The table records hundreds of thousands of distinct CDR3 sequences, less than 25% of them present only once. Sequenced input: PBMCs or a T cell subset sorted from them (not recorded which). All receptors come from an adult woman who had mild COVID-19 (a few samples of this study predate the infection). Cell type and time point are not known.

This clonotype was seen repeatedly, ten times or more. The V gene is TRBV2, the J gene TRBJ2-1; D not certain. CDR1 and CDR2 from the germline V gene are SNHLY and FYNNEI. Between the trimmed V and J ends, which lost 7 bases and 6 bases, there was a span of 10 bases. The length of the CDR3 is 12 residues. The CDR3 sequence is CASKGPLNEQFF. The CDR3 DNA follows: TGTGCCAGCAAAGGCCCTCTCAATGAGCAGTTCTTC.

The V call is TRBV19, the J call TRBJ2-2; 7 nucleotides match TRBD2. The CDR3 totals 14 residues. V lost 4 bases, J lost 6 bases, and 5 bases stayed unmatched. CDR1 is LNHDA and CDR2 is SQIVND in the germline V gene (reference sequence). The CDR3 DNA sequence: TGTGCCAGTAGTACCTTCCGGGGGGCCGGGGAGCTGTTTTTT. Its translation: CASSTFRGAGELFF.

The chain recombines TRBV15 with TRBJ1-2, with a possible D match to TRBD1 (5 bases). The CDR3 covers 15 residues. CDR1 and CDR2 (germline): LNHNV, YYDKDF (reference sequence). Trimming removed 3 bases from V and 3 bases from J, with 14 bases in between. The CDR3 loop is CATSRGGTGDYGYTF. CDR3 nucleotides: TGTGCCACCAGCAGGGGCGGGACGGGAGACTATGGCTACACCTTC. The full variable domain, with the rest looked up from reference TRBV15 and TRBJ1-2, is DAMVIQNPRYQVTQFGKPVTLSCSQTLNHNVMYWYQQKSSQAPKLLFHYYDKDFNNEADTPDNFQSRRPNTSFCFLDIRSPGLGDTAMYLCATSRGGTGDYGYTFGSGTRLTVV.

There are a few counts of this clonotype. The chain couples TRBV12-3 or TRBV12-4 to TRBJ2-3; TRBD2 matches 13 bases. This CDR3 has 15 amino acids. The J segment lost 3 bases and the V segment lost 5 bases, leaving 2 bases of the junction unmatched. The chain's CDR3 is CASSTSGGATDTQYF. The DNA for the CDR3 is TGTGCCAGCAGTACTAGCGGGGGGGCAACAGATACGCAGTATTTT.

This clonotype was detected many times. DNA of the CDR3: TGTGCCAGCAGCCTAGGGGTCGACATCCTGGGTCCCCTTGAGCTGTTTTTT. It yields the protein CASSLGVDILGPLELFF. V usage is TRBV12-3 or TRBV12-4 and J usage is TRBJ2-2, with D possibly matching TRBD1 (5 bases). CDR3 length equals 17 residues. V lost 6 bases, J lost 11 bases, and 28 bases lay in between.

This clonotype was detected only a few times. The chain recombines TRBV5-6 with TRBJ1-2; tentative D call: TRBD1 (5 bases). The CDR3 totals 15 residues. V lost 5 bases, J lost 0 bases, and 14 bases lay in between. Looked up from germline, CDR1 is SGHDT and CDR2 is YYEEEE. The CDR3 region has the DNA TGTGCCAGCAGTCGGGGGGACCGAGCTAACTATGGCTACACCTTC. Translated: CASSRGDRANYGYTF.

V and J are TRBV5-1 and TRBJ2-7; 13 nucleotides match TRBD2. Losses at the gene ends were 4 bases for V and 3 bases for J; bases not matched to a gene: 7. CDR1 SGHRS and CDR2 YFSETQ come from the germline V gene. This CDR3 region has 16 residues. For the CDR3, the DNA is TGCGCCAGCAGCCCGGGGACTAGCGGGGTGGGCTACGAGCAGTACTTC. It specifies CASSPGTSGVGYEQYF.

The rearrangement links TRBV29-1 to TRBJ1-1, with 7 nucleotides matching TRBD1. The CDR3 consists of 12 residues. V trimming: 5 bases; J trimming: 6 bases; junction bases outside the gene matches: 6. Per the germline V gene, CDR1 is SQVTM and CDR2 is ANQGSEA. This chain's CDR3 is CSVQTGPAEAFF. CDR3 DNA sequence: TGCAGCGTTCAGACAGGGCCCGCTGAAGCTTTCTTT.

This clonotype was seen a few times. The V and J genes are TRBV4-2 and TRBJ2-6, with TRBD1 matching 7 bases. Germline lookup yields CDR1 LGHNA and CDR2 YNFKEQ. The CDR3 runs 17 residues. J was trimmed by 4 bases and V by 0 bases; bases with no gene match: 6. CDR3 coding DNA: TGTGCCAGCAGCCAAGATAAAGGGGGCTACGGGGCCAACGTCCTGACTTTC. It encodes CASSQDKGGYGANVLTF.

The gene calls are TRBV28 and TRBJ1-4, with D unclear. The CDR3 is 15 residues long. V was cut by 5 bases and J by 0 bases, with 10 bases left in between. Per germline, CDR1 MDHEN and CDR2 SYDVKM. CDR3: CASSPPRTTNEKLFF. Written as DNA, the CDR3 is TGTGCCAGCAGTCCCCCCAGAACAACTAATGAAAAACTGTTTTTT.

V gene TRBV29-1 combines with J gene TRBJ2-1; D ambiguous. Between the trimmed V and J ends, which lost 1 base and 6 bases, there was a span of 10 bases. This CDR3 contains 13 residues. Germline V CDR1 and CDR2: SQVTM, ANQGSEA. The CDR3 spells CSVEALSGNEQFF. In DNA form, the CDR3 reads TGCAGCGTTGAAGCCCTGTCGGGCAATGAGCAGTTCTTC.

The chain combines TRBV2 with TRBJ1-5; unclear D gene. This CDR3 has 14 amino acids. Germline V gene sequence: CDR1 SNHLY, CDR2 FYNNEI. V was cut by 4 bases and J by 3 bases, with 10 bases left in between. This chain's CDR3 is CASSVAQPNQPQHF. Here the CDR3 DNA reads TGTGCCAGCAGTGTTGCACAGCCCAATCAGCCCCAGCATTTT.

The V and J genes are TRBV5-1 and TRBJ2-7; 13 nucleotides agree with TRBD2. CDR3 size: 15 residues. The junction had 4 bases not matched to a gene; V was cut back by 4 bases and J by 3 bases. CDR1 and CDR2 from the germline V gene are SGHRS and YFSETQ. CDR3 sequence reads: CASSLWTSGGYEQYF. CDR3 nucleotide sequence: TGCGCCAGCAGCCTATGGACTAGCGGGGGCTACGAGCAGTACTTC.

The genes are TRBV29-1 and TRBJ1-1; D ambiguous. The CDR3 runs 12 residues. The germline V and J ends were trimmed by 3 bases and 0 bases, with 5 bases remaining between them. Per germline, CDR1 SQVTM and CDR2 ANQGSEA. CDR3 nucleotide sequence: TGCAGCGTTGACAGCCTGAACACTGAAGCTTTCTTT. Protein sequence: CSVDSLNTEAFF.

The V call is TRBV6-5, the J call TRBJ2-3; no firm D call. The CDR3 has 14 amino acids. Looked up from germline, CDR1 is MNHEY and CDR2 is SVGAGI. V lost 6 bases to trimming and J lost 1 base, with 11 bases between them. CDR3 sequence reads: CASRSSRRTDTQYF. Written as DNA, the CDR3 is TGTGCCAGCAGGTCCAGCAGACGCACAGATACGCAGTATTTT.

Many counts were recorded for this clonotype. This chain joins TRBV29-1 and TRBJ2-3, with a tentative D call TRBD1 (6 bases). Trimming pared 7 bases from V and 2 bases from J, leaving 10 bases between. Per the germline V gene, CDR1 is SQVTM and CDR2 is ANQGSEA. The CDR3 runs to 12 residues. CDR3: CSGQGFTDTQYF. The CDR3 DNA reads TGCAGCGGTCAGGGGTTCACAGATACGCAGTATTTT.

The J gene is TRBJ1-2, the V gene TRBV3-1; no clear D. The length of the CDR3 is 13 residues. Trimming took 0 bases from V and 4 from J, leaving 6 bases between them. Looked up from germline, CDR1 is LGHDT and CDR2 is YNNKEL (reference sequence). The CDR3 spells CASSQESAYGYTF. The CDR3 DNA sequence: TGTGCCAGCAGCCAAGAGAGCGCCTATGGCTACACCTTC.

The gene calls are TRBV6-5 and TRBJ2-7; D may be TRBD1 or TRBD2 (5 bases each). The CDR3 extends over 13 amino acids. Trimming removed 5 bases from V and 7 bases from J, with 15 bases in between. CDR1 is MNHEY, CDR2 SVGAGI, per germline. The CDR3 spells CASSHERGREQYF. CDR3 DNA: TGTGCCAGCAGTCACGAGAGGGGTAGGGAGCAGTACTTC.

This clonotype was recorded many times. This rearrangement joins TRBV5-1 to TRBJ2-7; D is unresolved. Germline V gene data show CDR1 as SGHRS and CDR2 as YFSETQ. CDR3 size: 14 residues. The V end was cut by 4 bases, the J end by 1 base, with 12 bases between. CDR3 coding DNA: TGCGCCAGCAGCCGTTTAACGACGTCCTACGAGCAGTACTTC. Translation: CASSRLTTSYEQYF.

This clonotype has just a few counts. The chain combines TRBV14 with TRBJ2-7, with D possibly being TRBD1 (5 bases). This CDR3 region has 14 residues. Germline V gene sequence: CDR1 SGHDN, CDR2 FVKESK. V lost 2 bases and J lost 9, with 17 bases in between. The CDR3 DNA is TGTGCCAGCAGCCAACTCCGGACAAGTGGAGTGCAGTACTTC. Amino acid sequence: CASSQLRTSGVQYF. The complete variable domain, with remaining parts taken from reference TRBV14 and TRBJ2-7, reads EAGVTQFPSHSVIEKGQTVTLRCDPISGHDNLYWYRRVMGKEIKFLLHFVKESKQDESGMPNNRFLAERTGGTYSTLKVQPAELEDSGVYFCASSQLRTSGVQYFGPGTRLTVT.

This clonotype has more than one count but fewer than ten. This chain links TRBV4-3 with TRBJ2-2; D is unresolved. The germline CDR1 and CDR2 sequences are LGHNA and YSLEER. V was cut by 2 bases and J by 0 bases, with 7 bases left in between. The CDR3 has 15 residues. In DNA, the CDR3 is TGCGCCAGCAGCCAATTTCAGGCGAACACCGGGGAGCTGTTTTTT. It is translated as CASSQFQANTGELFF.

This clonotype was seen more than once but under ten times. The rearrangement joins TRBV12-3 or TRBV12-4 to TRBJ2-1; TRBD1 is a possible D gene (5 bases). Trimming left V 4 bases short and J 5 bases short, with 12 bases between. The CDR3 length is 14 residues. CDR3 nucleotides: TGTGCCAGCAGTTCAAGCCAGGGAAACAATGAGCAGTTCTTC. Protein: CASSSSQGNNEQFF.

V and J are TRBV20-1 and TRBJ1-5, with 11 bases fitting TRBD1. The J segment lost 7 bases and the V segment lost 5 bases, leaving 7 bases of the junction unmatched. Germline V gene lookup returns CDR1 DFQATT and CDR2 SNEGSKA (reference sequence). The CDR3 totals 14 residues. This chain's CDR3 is CSAPDRGQGQPQHF. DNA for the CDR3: TGCAGTGCTCCGGACAGGGGGCAGGGCCAGCCCCAGCATTTT.